These T cell receptor beta chains were read from a single sample in a study of PD-1 blockade in classical Hodgkin lymphoma. Some clones are missing from TCRdb's copy, which holds only in-frame ones; the method was immunoSEQ multiplex PCR. The repertoire holds under 95,000 clones, with roughly 91% as singletons. The sequences come from peripheral blood mononuclear cells (PBMCs), collected at baseline. Every receptor here comes from a human donor with classical Hodgkin lymphoma. Each CDR3 is given without its conserved first and last residue. A D gene is named only where the DNA matches it firmly. Clone sizes are given selectively: once, few, many, or a class where the clone is expanded.

TRBV5-1,-,-,TRBJ2-1,ASSSGTFSSYNEQF
TRBV9,-,-,TRBJ1-4,ASSAGGASNEKLF
TRBV9,-,once,TRBJ2-7,ASSPHGGGAYEQY
TRBV7-2,TRBD2,-,TRBJ2-7,ASSGPGGPNEQY
TRBV11-2,-,-,TRBJ1-4,ASSLVPIATNEKLF
TRBV5-1,TRBD1,-,TRBJ2-7,ASSLARDRVSYEQY
TRBV7-9,TRBD1,-,TRBJ1-2,ATQQGNYGYT
TRBV29-1,-,-,TRBJ2-1,SVDSYNEQF
TRBV10-2,TRBD1,-,TRBJ2-5,ASSHYRGGQETQY
TRBV9,-,-,TRBJ1-2,ASSVGDAGNGYT
TRBV30,-,-,TRBJ2-2,AWGVPVRRVDAGELF
TRBV9,TRBD1,-,TRBJ2-3,ASKGQTSTDTQY
TRBV7-7,-,-,TRBJ2-1,ASSLGVGENNEQF
TRBV6-1,-,-,TRBJ1-1,ASREGVYTEAF
TRBV27,-,-,TRBJ1-1,ASSLGASVNTEAF
TRBV9,-,once,TRBJ2-2,ASSVSGRTGELF
TRBV7-9,-,-,TRBJ1-4,ASSWAGVNEKLF
TRBV19,TRBD2,-,TRBJ2-1,ASREALSYNEQF
TRBV18,-,-,TRBJ1-1,ASSQGLETEAF
TRBV13,TRBD2,-,TRBJ2-7,ASSQETGTSGISYEQY
TRBV11-1,-,-,TRBJ2-5,ASSLTITQEAQY
TRBV5-5,TRBD2,-,TRBJ2-2,ASSLSGTPPGELF
TRBV19,-,-,TRBJ2-1,ASSMQDRSGNEQF
TRBV7-9,TRBD1,-,TRBJ1-1,ASSDRAGDTEAF
TRBV10-1,-,-,TRBJ2-2,ASSESDTGELF
TRBV21-1,-,-,TRBJ2-6,ASTGGFGANVLT
TRBV30,TRBD1,-,TRBJ2-7,AWRAGTGSYEQY
TRBV13,TRBD1,-,TRBJ1-2,ASSLAGDRVNGYT
TRBV15,TRBD1,-,TRBJ1-5,ATSRAGGGQPQH
TRBV27,-,-,TRBJ2-3,ASRGWQLFTDTQY
TRBV19,TRBD1,-,TRBJ2-5,ASSRDRGHQETQY
TRBV2,TRBD1,-,TRBJ1-5,ASSGQGASNQPQH
TRBV7-3,TRBD2,-,TRBJ2-7,ASSLVGLEAVEQY
TRBV5-1,-,once,TRBJ2-2,ASSLAGGRTGELF
TRBV9,-,few,TRBJ1-4,ASSVAPNNEKLF
TRBV10-1,-,once,TRBJ1-1,AIKTPNTEAF
TRBV10-3,-,-,TRBJ2-3,AIGVEGVTDTQY
TRBV19,TRBD1,-,TRBJ2-7,ASSTGQGNEQY
TRBV11-2,-,-,TRBJ1-4,ASSFSGPKEKLF
TRBV9,-,-,TRBJ2-7,ASSVGASSYYEQY
TRBV4-2,TRBD1,many,TRBJ1-2,ASSQVDRGADGYT
TRBV12-5,-,-,TRBJ1-4,ASGLVTGPLEKLF
TRBV7-9,-,once,TRBJ2-3,ASNVLY
TRBV29-1,-,once,TRBJ1-5,SVVVPGPGYQPQH
TRBV7-9,-,-,TRBJ1-2,ASSVNLGGYT
TRBV11-2,TRBD1,-,TRBJ2-7,ASSPVQGARSYEQY
TRBV27,TRBD1,-,TRBJ2-5,ASSLRTGFGETQY
TRBV9,TRBD1,-,TRBJ2-7,ASSAHSGQEGPYEQY
TRBV7-2,-,-,TRBJ1-3,ASSSRDRTPGNTIY
TRBV6-1,-,-,TRBJ1-1,ASSEVPEMGAF
TRBV7-9,TRBD1,-,TRBJ1-4,ASSPDRGYEKLF
TRBV5-1,TRBD1,-,TRBJ1-2,ASSLGTGRGYT
TRBV4-1,-,-,TRBJ1-3,ASSPEGAGNTIY
TRBV27,TRBD2,-,TRBJ2-1,ASSLGEGEQF
TRBV6-6,-,-,TRBJ2-7,ASSYGAEHEQY
TRBV19,-,-,TRBJ2-3,ASSMVVAVTDTQY
TRBV28,-,-,TRBJ2-7,ASSPLDRYEQY
TRBV7-8,-,-,TRBJ2-7,ASSLRVRVRGTIYEQY
TRBV19,-,-,TRBJ2-6,ASAIFSGANVLT